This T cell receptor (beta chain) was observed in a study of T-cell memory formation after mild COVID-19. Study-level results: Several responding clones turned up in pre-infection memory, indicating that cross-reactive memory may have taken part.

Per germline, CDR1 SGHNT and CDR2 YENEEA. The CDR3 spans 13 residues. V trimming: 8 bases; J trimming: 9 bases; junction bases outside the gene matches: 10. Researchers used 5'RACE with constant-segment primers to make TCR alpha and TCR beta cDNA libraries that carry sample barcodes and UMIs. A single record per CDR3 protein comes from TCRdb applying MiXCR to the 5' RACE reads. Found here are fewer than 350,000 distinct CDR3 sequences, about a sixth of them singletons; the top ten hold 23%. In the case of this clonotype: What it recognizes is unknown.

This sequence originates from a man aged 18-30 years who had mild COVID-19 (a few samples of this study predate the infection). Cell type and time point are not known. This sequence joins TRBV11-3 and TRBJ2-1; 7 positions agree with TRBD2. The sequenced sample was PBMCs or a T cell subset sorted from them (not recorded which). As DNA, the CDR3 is TGTGCCAGCGGAACGGGGGGAACAGCTGAGCAGTTCTTC. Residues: CASGTGGTAEQFF.